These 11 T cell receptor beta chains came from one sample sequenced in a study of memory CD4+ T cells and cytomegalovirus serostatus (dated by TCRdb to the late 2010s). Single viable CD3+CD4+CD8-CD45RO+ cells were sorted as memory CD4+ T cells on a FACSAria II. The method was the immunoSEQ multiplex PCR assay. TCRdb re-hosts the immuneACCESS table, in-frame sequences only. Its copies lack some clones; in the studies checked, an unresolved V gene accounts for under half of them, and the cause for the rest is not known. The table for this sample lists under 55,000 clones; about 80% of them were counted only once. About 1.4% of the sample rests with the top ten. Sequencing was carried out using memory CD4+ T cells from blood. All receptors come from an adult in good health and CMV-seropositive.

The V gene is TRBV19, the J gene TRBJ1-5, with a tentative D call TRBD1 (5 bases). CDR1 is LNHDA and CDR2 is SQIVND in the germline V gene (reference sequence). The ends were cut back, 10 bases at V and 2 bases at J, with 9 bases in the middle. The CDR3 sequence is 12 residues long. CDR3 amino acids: CATGTGNQPQHF. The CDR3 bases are TGTGCCACCGGGACGGGCAATCAGCCCCAGCATTTT. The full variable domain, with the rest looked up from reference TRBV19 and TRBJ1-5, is DGGITQSPKYLFRKEGQNVTLSCEQNLNHDAMYWYRQDPGQGLRLIYYSQIVNDFQKGDIAEGYSVSREKKESFPLTVTSAQKNPTAFYLCATGTGNQPQHFGDGTRLSIL.

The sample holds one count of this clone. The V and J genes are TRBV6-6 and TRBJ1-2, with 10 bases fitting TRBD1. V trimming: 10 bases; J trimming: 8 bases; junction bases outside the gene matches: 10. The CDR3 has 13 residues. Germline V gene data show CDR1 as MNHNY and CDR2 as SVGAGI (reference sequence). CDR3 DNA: TGTGCCATCCACCTCGGGACAGGGGACGGCTACACCTTC. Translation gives CAIHLGTGDGYTF.

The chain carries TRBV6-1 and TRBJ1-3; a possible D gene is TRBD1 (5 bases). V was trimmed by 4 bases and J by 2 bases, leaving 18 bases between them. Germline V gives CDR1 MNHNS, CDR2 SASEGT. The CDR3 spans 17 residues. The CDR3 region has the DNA TGTGCCAGCAGTGCCCCAGGGTTGTCAGGTGCTGGAAACACCATATATTTT. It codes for CASSAPGLSGAGNTIYF.

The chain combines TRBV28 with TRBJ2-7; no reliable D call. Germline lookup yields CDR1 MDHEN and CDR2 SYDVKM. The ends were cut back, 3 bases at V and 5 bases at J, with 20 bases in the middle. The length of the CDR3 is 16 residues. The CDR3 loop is CASSFSLSINVDEQYF. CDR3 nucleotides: TGTGCCAGCAGTTTTTCCCTCTCGATTAACGTGGACGAGCAGTACTTC.

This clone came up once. The CDR3 loop reads CASSSRTDTEAFF. CDR3 DNA sequence: TGTGCCAGCAGTTCTCGGACGGACACTGAAGCTTTCTTT. The chain employs TRBV6-6 and TRBJ1-1; the D is unclear. This CDR3 spans 13 amino acids. From germline, CDR1 is MNHNY and CDR2 SVGAGI (reference sequence). The V end was cut by 4 bases, the J end by 3 bases, with 9 bases between.

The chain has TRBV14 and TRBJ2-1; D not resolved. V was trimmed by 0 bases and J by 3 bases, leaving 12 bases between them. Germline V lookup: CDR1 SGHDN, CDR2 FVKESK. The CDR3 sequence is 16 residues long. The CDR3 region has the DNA TGTGCCAGCAGCCAAGACCCCAGTCTCCGCTACAATGAGCAGTTCTTC. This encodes CASSQDPSLRYNEQFF. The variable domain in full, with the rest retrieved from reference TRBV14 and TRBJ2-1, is EAGVTQFPSHSVIEKGQTVTLRCDPISGHDNLYWYRRVMGKEIKFLLHFVKESKQDESGMPNNRFLAERTGGTYSTLKVQPAELEDSGVYFCASSQDPSLRYNEQFFGPGTRLTVL.

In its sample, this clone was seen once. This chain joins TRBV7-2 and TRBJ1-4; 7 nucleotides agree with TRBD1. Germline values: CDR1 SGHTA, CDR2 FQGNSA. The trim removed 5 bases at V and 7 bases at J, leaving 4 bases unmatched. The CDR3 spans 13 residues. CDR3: CASSPTGTEKLFF. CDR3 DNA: TGTGCCAGCAGCCCGACAGGGACTGAAAAACTGTTTTTT.

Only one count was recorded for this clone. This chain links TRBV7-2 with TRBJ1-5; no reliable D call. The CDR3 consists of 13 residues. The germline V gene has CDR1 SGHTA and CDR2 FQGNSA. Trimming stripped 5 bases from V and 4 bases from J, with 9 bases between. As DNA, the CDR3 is TGTGCCAGCAGCACGGGTTTTAATCAGCCCCAGCATTTT. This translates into CASSTGFNQPQHF. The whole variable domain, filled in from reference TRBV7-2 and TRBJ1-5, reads GAGVSQSPSNKVTEKGKDVELRCDPISGHTALYWYRQSLGQGLEFLIYFQGNSAPDKSGLPSDRFSAERTGGSVSTLTIQRTQQEDSAVYLCASSTGFNQPQHFGDGTRLSIL.

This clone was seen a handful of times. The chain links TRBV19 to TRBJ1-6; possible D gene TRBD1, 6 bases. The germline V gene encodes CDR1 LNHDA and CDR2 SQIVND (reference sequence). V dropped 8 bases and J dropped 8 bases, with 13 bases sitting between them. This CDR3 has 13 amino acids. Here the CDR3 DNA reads TGTGCCAGTCAAGGGGCAGGGGATTCACCCCTCCACTTT. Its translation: CASQGAGDSPLHF.

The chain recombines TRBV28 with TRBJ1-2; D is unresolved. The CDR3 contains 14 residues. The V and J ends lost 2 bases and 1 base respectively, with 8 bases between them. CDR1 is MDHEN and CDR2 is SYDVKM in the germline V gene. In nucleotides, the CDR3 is TGTGCCAGCAGTTTACCGGACGTTAACTATGGCTACACCTTC. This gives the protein CASSLPDVNYGYTF.

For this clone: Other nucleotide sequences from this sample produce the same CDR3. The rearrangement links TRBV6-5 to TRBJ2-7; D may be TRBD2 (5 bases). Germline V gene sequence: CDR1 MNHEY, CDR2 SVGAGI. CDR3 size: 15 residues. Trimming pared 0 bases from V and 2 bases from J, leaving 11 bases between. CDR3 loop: CASSYSYGETYEQYF. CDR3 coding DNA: TGTGCCAGCAGTTACTCTTACGGGGAGACCTACGAGCAGTACTTC.